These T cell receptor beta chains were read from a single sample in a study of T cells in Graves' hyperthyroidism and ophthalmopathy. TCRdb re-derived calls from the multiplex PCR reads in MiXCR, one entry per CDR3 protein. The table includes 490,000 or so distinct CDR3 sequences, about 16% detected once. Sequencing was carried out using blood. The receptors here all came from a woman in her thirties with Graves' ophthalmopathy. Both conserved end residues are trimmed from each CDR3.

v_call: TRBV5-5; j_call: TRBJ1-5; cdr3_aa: ASSPEGPELQPQH
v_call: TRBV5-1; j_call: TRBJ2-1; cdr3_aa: ASSLDRTGYNEQF
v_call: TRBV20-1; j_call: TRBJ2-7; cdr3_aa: SARWDKLPWEQY
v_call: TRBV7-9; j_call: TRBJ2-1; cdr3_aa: ASSSLGTSGSYNEQF
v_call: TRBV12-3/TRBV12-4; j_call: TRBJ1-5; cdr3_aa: ASSLRDNNQPQH
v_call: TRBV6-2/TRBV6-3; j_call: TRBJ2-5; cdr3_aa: ASDLRPGTGQETQY
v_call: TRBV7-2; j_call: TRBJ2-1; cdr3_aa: ASQIFVVNEQF
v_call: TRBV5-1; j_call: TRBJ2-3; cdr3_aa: ASSLGQGLTTDTQY
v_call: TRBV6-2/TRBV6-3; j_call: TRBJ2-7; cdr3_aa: ATLPRLAPHYEQY
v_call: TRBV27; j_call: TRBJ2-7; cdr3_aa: ANSLRGTLYEQY
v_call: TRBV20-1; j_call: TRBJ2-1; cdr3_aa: SARGWTSGNNEQF
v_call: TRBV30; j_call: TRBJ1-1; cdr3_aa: AWETGFATEAF
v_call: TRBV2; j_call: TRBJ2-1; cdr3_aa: ASSGQTGQQF
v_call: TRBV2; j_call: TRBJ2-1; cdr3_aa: ARRGGPYNEQF
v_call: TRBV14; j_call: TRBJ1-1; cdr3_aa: ASSPVGQGNTEAF
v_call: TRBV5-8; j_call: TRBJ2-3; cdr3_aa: ASRAGLEKADTQY
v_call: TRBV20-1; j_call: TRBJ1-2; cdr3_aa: SAPDGTYGYT
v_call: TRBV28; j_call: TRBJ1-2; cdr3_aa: ASSLYGTGSVGYT
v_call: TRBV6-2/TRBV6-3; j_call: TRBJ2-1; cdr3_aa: ASSYSGYNEQF
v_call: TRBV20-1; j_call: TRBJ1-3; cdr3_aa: SARATGNTIY
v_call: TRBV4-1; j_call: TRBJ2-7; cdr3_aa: ASSQAQGFYEQY
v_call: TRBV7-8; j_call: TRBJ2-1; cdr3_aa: ASTPIQGSYNEQF